This entry concerns a single T cell receptor beta chain. No antigen is known for it. Germline CDR1 SNHLY, CDR2 FYNNEI. The CDR3 runs 14 residues. The ends lost 8 bases at V and 8 bases at J; junction bases unmatched: 9. The data were obtained in a study of shared clonotypes between healthy human individuals. Points from the study as a whole: Only blood was sampled; tissue repertoires likely differ. Represented genetic and exposure-history diversity was restricted by having few donors.

Assay: immunoSEQ multiplex PCR; the TCRdb copy retains only in-frame clones and omits some. The top ten hold around 10% of the sample, which has 200,000 to 250,000 clones, approximately 70% seen once. Specimen: memory CD4+ T cells sorted from blood. Described subset: CD45RA-negative fraction. The chain recombines TRBV2 with TRBJ2-1; 10 nucleotides align to TRBD2. This receptor was obtained from a man aged 25 to 40 in good health. The CDR3 DNA sequence: TGTGCCAGCCCCACTAGCGGGACGTTGTATGAGCAGTTCTTC. It codes for CASPTSGTLYEQFF.